This is a list of T cell receptor beta chains from one sample in a study of T cells in Graves' hyperthyroidism and ophthalmopathy. TCRdb re-called the multiplex PCR reads through MiXCR, storing one row per CDR3 protein. The table records some 350,000 distinct CDR3 sequences, 15% to 19% of them present only once. The sequencing sample was made of blood. All receptors come from a woman in her late teens or twenties with Graves' hyperthyroidism that later progressed to Graves' ophthalmopathy. CDR3s include the opening cysteine and the closing phenylalanine or tryptophan. A D gene is named only where the DNA matches it firmly. Only some rows state a clone size, as once, few, many or a class for expanded clones.

>TRBV25-1|TRBJ2-3|TRBD2|many
CASSEPPHIAGESTDTQYF
TGTGCCAGCAGTGAACCTCCTCATATAGCGGGAGAAAGCACAGATACGCAGTATTTT
>TRBV7-3|TRBJ2-2|-|few
CASSFTSTGELFF
TGTGCCAGCAGTTTTACCTCCACCGGGGAGCTGTTTTTT
>TRBV19|TRBJ2-7|-|-
CASSINRRGEQYF
TGTGCCAGTAGTATCAACAGGCGGGGCGAGCAGTACTTC
>TRBV7-9|TRBJ2-4|TRBD2|many
CASSLSGSDIQYF
TGTGCCAGCAGCCTAAGCGGGAGCGACATTCAGTACTTC
>TRBV19|TRBJ1-1|-|-
CASSQGTGTEAFF
TGTGCCAGTAGTCAGGGGACGGGCACTGAAGCTTTCTTT
>TRBV5-6|TRBJ1-1|-|-
CASSWVSYRNTEAFF
TGTGCCAGCAGCTGGGTGAGTTATAGGAACACTGAAGCTTTCTTT
>TRBV10-3|TRBJ2-7|-|once
CAISDSLTPYEQYF
TGTGCCATCAGTGACTCCCTCACCCCCTACGAGCAGTACTTC
>TRBV7-6|TRBJ2-1|-|-
CASSSVPGADGGEQFF
TGTGCCAGCAGCTCTGTACCCGGGGCGGACGGGGGTGAGCAGTTCTTC
>TRBV6-2/TRBV6-3|TRBJ2-2|TRBD1|-
CASSSGQGTFTGELFF
TGTGCCAGCAGTTCTGGACAGGGGACTTTCACCGGGGAGCTGTTTTTT
>TRBV2|TRBJ2-5|TRBD2|-
CASSRTGGRGETQYF
TGTGCCAGCAGCCGGACGGGGGGGAGAGGGGAGACCCAGTACTTC
>TRBV18|TRBJ2-1|-|many
CASSPQQLVSDEQFF
TGTGCCAGCTCACCGCAACAACTAGTAAGCGATGAGCAGTTCTTC
>TRBV12-3/TRBV12-4|TRBJ2-7|TRBD2|many
CASSLAVTSGSKQYF
TGTGCCAGCAGTTTAGCAGTGACTAGCGGGAGCAAGCAGTACTTC
>TRBV24-1|TRBJ2-3|TRBD1|many
CATSPQGEDTQYF
TGTGCCACCAGTCCACAGGGGGAAGATACGCAGTATTTT
>TRBV6-2/TRBV6-3|TRBJ2-7|-|many
CASSNQGGSYEQYF
TGTGCCAGCAGTAACCAAGGTGGGTCCTACGAGCAGTACTTC
>TRBV29-1|TRBJ2-7|TRBD2|few
CSVGTTGLGPYEQYF
TGCAGCGTTGGAACCACGGGACTAGGGCCCTACGAGCAGTACTTC
>TRBV4-1|TRBJ2-2|-|many
CASSRSNTGELFF
TGCGCCAGCAGCCGATCGAACACCGGGGAGCTGTTTTTT
>TRBV28|TRBJ1-2|-|few
CASSLLWSSVGYTF
TGTGCCAGCAGTTTATTGTGGAGTAGTGTGGGCTACACCTTC
>TRBV28|TRBJ2-2|-|few
CASRTPRAIGELFF
TGTGCCAGCCGGACACCCCGGGCGATCGGGGAGCTGTTTTTT
>TRBV6-1|TRBJ2-7|-|many
CASSDLWGSTISYEQYF
TGTGCCAGCAGTGATTTGTGGGGCAGCACTATTTCCTACGAGCAGTACTTC
>TRBV18|TRBJ2-6|TRBD1|-
CASRGQGVAGANVLTF
TGTGCCAGTCGTGGACAGGGGGTCGCTGGGGCCAACGTCCTGACTTTC
>TRBV28|TRBJ1-4|TRBD1|many
CASSEDRVREKLFF
TGTGCCAGCAGCGAGGACAGGGTCCGTGAAAAACTGTTTTTT
>TRBV10-3|TRBJ2-7|TRBD1|-
CAISGGGEYEQYF
TGTGCCATCAGTGGAGGGGGCGAGTACGAGCAGTACTTC
>TRBV6-1|TRBJ2-7|-|few
CASSEVAGSMYEQYF
TGTGCCAGCAGTGAGGTGGCAGGGAGTATGTACGAGCAGTACTTC
>TRBV20-1|TRBJ1-6|-|many
CSASPAGGGSPLHF
TGCAGTGCTAGTCCGGCAGGAGGTGGTTCACCCCTCCACTTT
>TRBV6-1|TRBJ2-5|-|-
CASSKTGTRETQYF
TGTGCCAGCAGTAAGACAGGGACTAGAGAGACCCAGTACTTC
>TRBV12-3/TRBV12-4|TRBJ2-3|TRBD2|many
CASTLERTSGRDTQYF
TGTGCCAGCACTCTCGAAAGGACTAGCGGGAGAGATACGCAGTATTTT